A selection of T cell receptor beta chains follows, all from one sample in a study of T-cell reconstitution after alpha-beta-depleted transplantation in children. TCRdb itself ran the PCR reads through MiXCR, one entry per CDR3 protein. The top ten clones hold around 4.5% of a sample with 700,000 to 850,000 distinct CDR3 sequences, around 15% of them seen once. Sequencing was performed on PBMCs, mostly from graft donor cells, taken 360 days after TCRalphabeta/CD19-depleted stem cell transplant. The origin of the receptors is a male patient under 18 who had a stem cell transplant for acute lymphoblastic leukemia, so the T cells may come from the graft donor. Each CDR3 is given with its conserved first and last residue. Each record gives: D gene, V gene, clone size, J gene, CDR3 protein, CDR3 DNA. D genes are given only for firm matches. Expanded clones get a size class; other rows say once, few or many, or leave the size out.

d_call: NA; v_call: TRBV6-6; clone_size: NA; j_call: TRBJ2-6; cdr3_aa: CASTRTGFNVLTF; cdr3_nt: TGTGCCAGCACCCGTACGGGCTTCAACGTCCTGACTTTC
d_call: TRBD2; v_call: TRBV4-1; clone_size: NA; j_call: TRBJ2-4; cdr3_aa: CASSQLPGLALNIQYF; cdr3_nt: TGCGCCAGCAGCCAGCTACCGGGACTAGCCTTAAACATTCAGTACTTC
d_call: TRBD1; v_call: TRBV6-5; clone_size: few; j_call: TRBJ2-3; cdr3_aa: CASSYPWTGRESTDTQYF; cdr3_nt: TGTGCCAGCAGTTACCCTTGGACAGGGCGTGAGAGCACAGATACGCAGTATTTT
d_call: NA; v_call: TRBV15; clone_size: NA; j_call: TRBJ1-3; cdr3_aa: CATSRDGRNTTYF; cdr3_nt: TGTGCCACCAGCAGAGATGGAAGAAACACCACATATTTT
d_call: NA; v_call: TRBV20-1; clone_size: few; j_call: TRBJ1-5; cdr3_aa: CSASGPNQPQHF; cdr3_nt: TGCAGTGCTAGTGGGCCGAATCAGCCCCAGCATTTT
d_call: NA; v_call: TRBV7-8; clone_size: NA; j_call: TRBJ1-3; cdr3_aa: CASSLLRGVGNTIYF; cdr3_nt: TGTGCCAGCAGCCTGCTGAGGGGGGTCGGAAACACCATATATTTT
d_call: NA; v_call: TRBV12-3/TRBV12-4; clone_size: few; j_call: TRBJ2-2; cdr3_aa: CASSFATVPSSGELFF; cdr3_nt: TGTGCCAGCAGTTTCGCAACCGTCCCGAGTTCCGGGGAGCTGTTTTTT
d_call: NA; v_call: TRBV7-8; clone_size: NA; j_call: TRBJ1-2; cdr3_aa: CASTVIRGWGYGYTF; cdr3_nt: TGTGCCAGCACCGTTATCAGGGGCTGGGGCTATGGCTACACCTTC
d_call: TRBD1; v_call: TRBV4-1; clone_size: NA; j_call: TRBJ1-4; cdr3_aa: CASSLLPGQGEKLFF; cdr3_nt: TGCGCCAGCAGCCTGCTACCGGGACAGGGTGAAAAACTGTTTTTT
d_call: NA; v_call: TRBV11-3; clone_size: NA; j_call: TRBJ2-5; cdr3_aa: CASSRDWPPQTQYF; cdr3_nt: TGTGCCAGCAGCCGGGACTGGCCGCCGCAGACCCAGTACTTC
d_call: NA; v_call: TRBV7-9; clone_size: few; j_call: TRBJ2-7; cdr3_aa: CASSLPLAEHFYEQYF; cdr3_nt: TGTGCCAGCAGCCTCCCACTAGCAGAGCATTTCTACGAGCAGTACTTC
d_call: NA; v_call: TRBV10-3; clone_size: many; j_call: TRBJ1-5; cdr3_aa: CAISESSEQPQHF; cdr3_nt: TGTGCCATCAGTGAGTCGTCGGAGCAGCCCCAGCATTTT
d_call: TRBD1; v_call: TRBV5-1; clone_size: once; j_call: TRBJ1-1; cdr3_aa: CASSLNRGYTEAFF; cdr3_nt: TGCGCCAGCAGCTTAAACAGGGGGTACACTGAAGCTTTCTTT
d_call: NA; v_call: TRBV27; clone_size: NA; j_call: TRBJ1-1; cdr3_aa: CASSSRQQGDTEAFF; cdr3_nt: TGTGCCAGCAGTTCCCGACAGCAGGGAGACACTGAAGCTTTCTTT
d_call: NA; v_call: TRBV11-2; clone_size: NA; j_call: TRBJ2-2; cdr3_aa: CASSGRGARAGELFF; cdr3_nt: TGTGCCAGCAGCGGCAGGGGGGCGCGCGCCGGGGAGCTGTTTTTT
d_call: NA; v_call: TRBV13; clone_size: few; j_call: TRBJ1-1; cdr3_aa: CASSLYRTNTEAFF; cdr3_nt: TGTGCCAGCAGCTTATACAGGACGAACACTGAAGCTTTCTTT
d_call: NA; v_call: TRBV11-2; clone_size: few; j_call: TRBJ2-7; cdr3_aa: CASSLVWRGYEQYF; cdr3_nt: TGTGCCAGCAGCTTAGTATGGCGGGGCTACGAGCAGTACTTC
d_call: TRBD2; v_call: TRBV25-1; clone_size: few; j_call: TRBJ2-4; cdr3_aa: CASRSGGSYIQYF; cdr3_nt: TGTGCCAGCAGGAGCGGCGGGAGCTACATTCAGTACTTC
d_call: NA; v_call: TRBV12-3/TRBV12-4; clone_size: few; j_call: TRBJ1-4; cdr3_aa: CASSPLGINEKLFF; cdr3_nt: TGTGCCAGCAGTCCCCTAGGGATTAATGAAAAACTGTTTTTT
d_call: TRBD1; v_call: TRBV7-9; clone_size: few; j_call: TRBJ2-2; cdr3_aa: CASSEDWTGLPGELFF; cdr3_nt: TGTGCCAGCAGCGAGGACTGGACAGGTTTGCCCGGGGAGCTGTTTTTT
d_call: NA; v_call: TRBV28; clone_size: many; j_call: TRBJ1-1; cdr3_aa: CASSLPGRSTEAFF; cdr3_nt: TGTGCCAGCAGTTTACCGGGGCGGAGCACTGAAGCTTTCTTT
d_call: NA; v_call: TRBV12-3/TRBV12-4; clone_size: many; j_call: TRBJ2-5; cdr3_aa: CASGWGEYQETQYF; cdr3_nt: TGTGCCAGCGGCTGGGGGGAGTACCAAGAGACCCAGTACTTC
d_call: NA; v_call: TRBV19; clone_size: NA; j_call: TRBJ1-1; cdr3_aa: CASSMWQDTEAFF; cdr3_nt: TGTGCCAGTAGTATGTGGCAGGACACTGAAGCTTTCTTT
d_call: NA; v_call: TRBV27; clone_size: many; j_call: TRBJ2-1; cdr3_aa: CASSKLPRTEQFF; cdr3_nt: TGTGCCAGCAGCAAACTTCCCCGCACTGAGCAGTTCTTC
d_call: NA; v_call: TRBV24-1; clone_size: NA; j_call: TRBJ1-1; cdr3_aa: CATSDRTAEAFF; cdr3_nt: TGTGCCACCAGTGATAGGACAGCTGAAGCTTTCTTT
d_call: NA; v_call: TRBV14; clone_size: NA; j_call: TRBJ2-7; cdr3_aa: CASSQGWDSLRSYEQYF; cdr3_nt: TGTGCCAGCAGCCAGGGTTGGGACTCCCTGAGGTCCTACGAGCAGTACTTC
d_call: TRBD2; v_call: TRBV24-1; clone_size: many; j_call: TRBJ2-1; cdr3_aa: CATSEGLAGIYEQFF; cdr3_nt: TGTGCCACCAGTGAGGGACTAGCGGGAATCTATGAGCAGTTCTTC
d_call: TRBD1; v_call: TRBV20-1; clone_size: NA; j_call: TRBJ1-5; cdr3_aa: CSATGGIQPQHF; cdr3_nt: TGCAGTGCGACAGGGGGCATTCAGCCCCAGCATTTT
d_call: TRBD1; v_call: TRBV5-1; clone_size: NA; j_call: TRBJ2-1; cdr3_aa: CASSSTGTGYNEQFF; cdr3_nt: TGCGCCAGCAGCTCCACCGGGACAGGATACAATGAGCAGTTCTTC
d_call: TRBD1; v_call: TRBV24-1; clone_size: NA; j_call: TRBJ2-5; cdr3_aa: CATSDAGTASETQYF; cdr3_nt: TGTGCCACCAGTGATGCCGGGACAGCCTCAGAGACCCAGTACTTC
d_call: NA; v_call: TRBV6-4; clone_size: NA; j_call: TRBJ2-5; cdr3_aa: CASSDYRVRETQYF; cdr3_nt: TGTGCCAGCAGTGACTACAGGGTTCGGGAGACCCAGTACTTC
d_call: NA; v_call: TRBV4-1; clone_size: NA; j_call: TRBJ1-4; cdr3_aa: CASSPRDTSTNEKLFF; cdr3_nt: TGCGCCAGCAGCCCCCGGGACACCTCAACTAATGAAAAACTGTTTTTT
d_call: TRBD2; v_call: TRBV7-3; clone_size: NA; j_call: TRBJ2-7; cdr3_aa: CASSRSGGRMEEQYF; cdr3_nt: TGTGCCAGCAGCAGGAGCGGGGGGCGAATGGAAGAGCAGTACTTC
d_call: TRBD2; v_call: TRBV5-1; clone_size: NA; j_call: TRBJ2-5; cdr3_aa: CASSPRLAGGGGETQYF; cdr3_nt: TGCGCCAGCAGCCCACGACTAGCGGGAGGAGGCGGAGAGACCCAGTACTTC
d_call: TRBD1; v_call: TRBV29-1; clone_size: few; j_call: TRBJ2-2; cdr3_aa: CSVEGWDRESGELFF; cdr3_nt: TGCAGCGTTGAAGGCTGGGACAGGGAGTCCGGGGAGCTGTTTTTT